This TCR beta chain was documented in a study of CD8 T cells in Susac syndrome. Study overall: Among the Susac syndrome patients sequenced, 5 or 6 had active disease and roughly 8 were in remission. Study conclusions and caveats: The CD4+ T cell repertoire of patients with Susac syndrome showed no detectable clonal expansion.

RNA amounts of about 0.5 to 1 ug underwent reverse transcription with random hexamers. TCRdb fed the immunoSEQ multiplex PCR reads into MiXCR, producing one record per CDR3 protein. The data show around 140,000 distinct CDR3 sequences, with 85% to 95% seen just once and roughly 0.14% held by the top ten. Sequencing of TCR beta was undertaken in CD8+ and CD4+ T cells derived from blood. TEMRA cells were enriched by FACS, and CD4+ and CD8+ T cells were negatively isolated. On this clonotype: What it binds is unknown.

Sequencing was performed on CD4+ T cells from PBMCs. The source is a human donor with Susac syndrome.

CDR3 residues: CASSLTGDEAFF. DNA for the CDR3: TGTGCCAGCAGCTTGACCGGAGATGAAGCTTTCTTT. This rearrangement joins TRBV7-9 to TRBJ1-1; the D is unclear. CDR1 and CDR2 from the germline V gene are SEHNR and FQNEAQ (reference sequence). V was trimmed by 3 bases and J by 7 bases, leaving 9 bases between them. This CDR3 region has 12 residues.